What follows describes a single TCR beta chain. In this sample, this clonotype turned up a few times. Its antigen remains unidentified. Base qualities are not provided; no much larger clone lies one nucleotide away. The data derive from a study of blood T cells in healthy people across ages (dated by TCRdb to about 2015). Regarding the research as a whole: Template switching captured roughly one uniquely barcoded TCR beta cDNA molecule per two T cells in model experiments. Age-related changes in TCR beta repertoire diversity were measured in the study by deep sequencing normalized with unique cDNA molecular identifiers. Donors were grouped into four age groups: young (average approximately 16 years), middle-aged (around 39), aged (62) and long-lived (approximately 78). To avoid experimental bias, donors of different ages were spread randomly across the sequencing lanes. Using the same blood draw, the study looked at two additional independent replicas of 1 million unique cDNA reads for two donors, one aged 18 to 30 and the other aged 80 or older. Findings and caveats that apply to the study as a whole: Donor CMV infection status was unknown, potentially confounding age-related changes in expanded clonotypes. Compared with the aged group, the long-lived group had more naive CD4+ T cells, fewer expanded clones and increased TCR diversity, suggesting age selection. As age increased, observed TCR beta diversity per million T cells dropped in a roughly linear way, and a significant reduction was already evident by age about 40. Total diversity estimates from one million sequenced T cells were considered lower bounds and underestimates. Since profiling was done on bulk unsorted PBMCs, naive and antigen-experienced compartments could not be conclusively compared. Observed TCR beta diversity correlated strongly with the percentage of naive T cells measured by flow cytometry.

Library creation used 5' RACE. The second PCR ran for about 7 to 11 cycles and used a J-beta primer mix along with a sample-barcoded 5' primer. A unique molecular identifier was introduced onto each TCR beta cDNA molecule by a template-switch 5' adaptor carrying 12 random nucleotides. Each sample yielded at least 3 million CDR3-containing paired-end reads. First-strand cDNA synthesis was performed from all RNA using the Mint cDNA synthesis kit, with priming by a TRBC-specific oligonucleotide. After uracil-DNA glycosylase treatment, a first 18-cycle PCR used universal primers M1SS and BC2_uni_R on all cDNA. Turning to the authors' computational methods: For normalization, 1 million high-quality reads, each with a distinct molecular identifier, were randomly selected from each sample. Reads sharing molecular identifiers were discarded rather than binned into consensus sequences. MiTCR, set to a Q25 quality threshold and the strictest error-elimination algorithm, was used for CDR3 identification, clonotype clustering and error correction. A nonparametric unseen species model with Euler transformation was used to estimate lower-bound total TCR beta diversity. Starting from the raw public reads, TCRdb applied fastp trimming at Q25, assembled clones with MiXCR and retained in-frame beta chains. Rows are unified per CDR3 protein, each entry keeping the most common DNA and genes. The V and J calls and clone size come from TCRdb's table, not from the authors' own analysis. The sample table shows 1.5 million to 2 million distinct CDR3 sequences, and 35% to 50% are seen once. The biggest ten clones account for 23% of the sample.

The germline V and J ends show losses of 7 bases and 7 bases respectively, and no gene match explains 10 bases of the junction. Measured from the cysteine to the phenylalanine, the CDR3 is 14 residues long. Here the CDR3 DNA is all that survives: 42 bases in frame from base 1. Systemically healthy Caucasian individuals from Russia, 39 in total and aged roughly 6 to 100 years, were included as donors. Each donor gave approximately 9.3 milliliters of peripheral blood, collected into EDTA-treated Vacutainer tubes. Ficoll-Paque density-gradient centrifugation was used to isolate PBMCs, with at least 7 million obtained per sample. Total RNA was extracted from PBMCs with Trizol reagent, with at least 6 micrograms obtained per sample. The percentages of naive CD45RAhigh/CD27high T cells were determined by flow cytometry on a PBMC aliquot from every donor.

The chain links TRBV12-3 or TRBV12-4 with TRBJ1-5, with 7 central nucleotides matching TRBD1. Specimen: blood. The source of this sequence is a human donor in good health. CDR3 region: CASNPAGGTQPQHF. Here is the DNA: TGTGCCAGCAACCCCGCAGGGGGGACCCAGCCCCAGCATTTT.